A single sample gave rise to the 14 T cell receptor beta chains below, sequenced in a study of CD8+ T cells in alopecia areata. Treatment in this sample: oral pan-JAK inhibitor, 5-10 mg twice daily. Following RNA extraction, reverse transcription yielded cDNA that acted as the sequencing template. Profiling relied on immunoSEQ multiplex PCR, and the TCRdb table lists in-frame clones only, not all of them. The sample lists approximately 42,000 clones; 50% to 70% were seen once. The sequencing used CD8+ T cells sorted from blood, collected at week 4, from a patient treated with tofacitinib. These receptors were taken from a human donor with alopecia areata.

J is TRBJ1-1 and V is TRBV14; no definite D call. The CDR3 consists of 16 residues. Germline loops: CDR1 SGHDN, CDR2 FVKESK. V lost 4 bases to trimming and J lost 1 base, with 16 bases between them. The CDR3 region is CASSPMDRRSNTEAFF. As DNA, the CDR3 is TGTGCCAGCAGCCCTATGGACCGACGTTCGAACACTGAAGCTTTCTTT.

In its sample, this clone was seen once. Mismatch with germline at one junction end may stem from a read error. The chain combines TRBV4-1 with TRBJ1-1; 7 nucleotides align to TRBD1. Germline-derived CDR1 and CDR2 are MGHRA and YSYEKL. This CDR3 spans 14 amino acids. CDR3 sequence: CASSQGTDNTEAFF. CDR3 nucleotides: TGTGCCAGCAGCCAAGGGACAGACAACACTGAAGCTTTCTTT.

This CDR3 reads CSVDNGEGTEAFF. The CDR3, as DNA: TGCAGCGTTGACAACGGGGAAGGGACTGAAGCTTTCTTT. The V gene is TRBV29-1, the J gene TRBJ1-1; D is ambiguous. In germline, CDR1 is SQVTM, CDR2 ANQGSEA. The CDR3 runs 13 residues. V was pared by 3 bases and J by 5 bases, with 13 bases between. Based on the CDR3 plus reference TRBV29-1 and TRBJ1-1, the full variable domain is SAVISQKPSRDICQRGTSLTIQCQVDSQVTMMFWYRQQPGQSLTLIATANQGSEATYESGFVIDKFPISRPNLTFSTLTVSNMSPEDSSIYLCSVDNGEGTEAFFGQGTRLTVV.

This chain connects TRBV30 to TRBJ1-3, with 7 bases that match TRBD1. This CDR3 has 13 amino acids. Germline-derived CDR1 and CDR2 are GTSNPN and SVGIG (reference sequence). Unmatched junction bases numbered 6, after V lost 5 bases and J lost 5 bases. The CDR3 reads CAWDPGQRNTIYF. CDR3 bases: TGTGCCTGGGATCCGGGACAGCGAAACACCATATATTTT.

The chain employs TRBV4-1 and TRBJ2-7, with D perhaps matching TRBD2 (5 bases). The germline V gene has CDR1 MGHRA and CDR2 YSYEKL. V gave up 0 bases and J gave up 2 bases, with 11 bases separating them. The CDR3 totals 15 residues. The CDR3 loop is CASSQERGPPYEQYF. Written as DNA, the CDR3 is TGCGCCAGCAGCCAAGAACGGGGTCCCCCCTACGAGCAGTACTTC.

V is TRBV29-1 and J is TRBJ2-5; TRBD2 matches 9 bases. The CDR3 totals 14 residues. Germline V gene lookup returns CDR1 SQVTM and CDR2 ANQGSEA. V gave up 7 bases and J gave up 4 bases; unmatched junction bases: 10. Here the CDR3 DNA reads TGCAGCGCCCGGAAGCGGGGGGCCACAGAGACCCAGTACTTC. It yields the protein CSARKRGATETQYF.

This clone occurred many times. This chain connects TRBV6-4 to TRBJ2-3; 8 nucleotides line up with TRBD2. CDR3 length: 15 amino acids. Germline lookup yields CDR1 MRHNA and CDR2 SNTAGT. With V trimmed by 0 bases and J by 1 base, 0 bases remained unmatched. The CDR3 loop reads CASSDSSGGTDTQYF. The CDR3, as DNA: TGTGCCAGCAGTGACTCTAGCGGGGGCACAGATACGCAGTATTTT.

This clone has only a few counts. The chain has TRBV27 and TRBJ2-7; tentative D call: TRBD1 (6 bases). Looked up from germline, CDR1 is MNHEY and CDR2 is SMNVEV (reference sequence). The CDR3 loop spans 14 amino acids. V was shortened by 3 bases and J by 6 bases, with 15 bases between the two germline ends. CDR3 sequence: CASSFRPGAVEQYF. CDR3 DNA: TGTGCCAGCAGTTTCCGACCAGGGGCGGTCGAGCAGTACTTC.

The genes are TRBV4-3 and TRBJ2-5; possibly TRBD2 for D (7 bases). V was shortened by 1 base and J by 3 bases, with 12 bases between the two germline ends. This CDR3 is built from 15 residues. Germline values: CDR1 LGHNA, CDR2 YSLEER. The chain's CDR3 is CASSQGGGDEETQYF. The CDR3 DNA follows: TGCGCCAGCAGCCAAGGAGGGGGGGATGAAGAGACCCAGTACTTC.

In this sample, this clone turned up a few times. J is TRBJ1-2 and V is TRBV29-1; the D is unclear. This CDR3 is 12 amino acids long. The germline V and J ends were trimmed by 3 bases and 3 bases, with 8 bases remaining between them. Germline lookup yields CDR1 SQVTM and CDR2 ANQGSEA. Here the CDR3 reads CSVDSEDYGYTF. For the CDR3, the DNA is TGCAGCGTTGATTCGGAAGACTATGGCTACACCTTC.

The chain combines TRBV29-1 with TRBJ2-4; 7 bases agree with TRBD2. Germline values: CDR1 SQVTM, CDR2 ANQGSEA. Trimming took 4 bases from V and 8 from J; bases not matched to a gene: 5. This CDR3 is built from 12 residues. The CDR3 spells CSVGGGGDIQYF. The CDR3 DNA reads TGCAGCGTTGGGGGCGGGGGAGACATTCAGTACTTC. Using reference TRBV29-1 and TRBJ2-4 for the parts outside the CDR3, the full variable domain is SAVISQKPSRDICQRGTSLTIQCQVDSQVTMMFWYRQQPGQSLTLIATANQGSEATYESGFVIDKFPISRPNLTFSTLTVSNMSPEDSSIYLCSVGGGGDIQYFGAGTRLSVL.

CDR3 in DNA: TGTGCCAGCAGTGAGGACGGAGTCAATCAGCCCCAGCATTTT. It is translated as CASSEDGVNQPQHF. The chain recombines TRBV28 with TRBJ1-5; D call uncertain. The V end was cut by 5 bases, the J end by 3 bases, with 11 bases between. Per germline, CDR1 MDHEN and CDR2 SYDVKM. The length of the CDR3 is 14 residues.

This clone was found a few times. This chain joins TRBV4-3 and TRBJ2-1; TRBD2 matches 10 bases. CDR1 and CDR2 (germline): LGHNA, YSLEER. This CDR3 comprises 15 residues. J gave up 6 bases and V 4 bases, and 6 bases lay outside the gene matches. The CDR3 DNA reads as TGCGCCAGCAGCCCGAAGCGGGGGGGAGGCAATGAGCAGTTCTTC. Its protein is CASSPKRGGGNEQFF.

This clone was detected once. CDR3 sequence reads: CASSQDRAISGNTIYF. CDR3 in DNA: TGCGCCAGCAGCCAAGATCGAGCTATCTCTGGAAACACCATATATTTT. The chain combines TRBV4-3 with TRBJ1-3; no clear D. Germline-derived CDR1 and CDR2 are LGHNA and YSLEER. Trimming removed 0 bases at V and 0 bases at J, with 9 bases between. CDR3 length: 16 residues.